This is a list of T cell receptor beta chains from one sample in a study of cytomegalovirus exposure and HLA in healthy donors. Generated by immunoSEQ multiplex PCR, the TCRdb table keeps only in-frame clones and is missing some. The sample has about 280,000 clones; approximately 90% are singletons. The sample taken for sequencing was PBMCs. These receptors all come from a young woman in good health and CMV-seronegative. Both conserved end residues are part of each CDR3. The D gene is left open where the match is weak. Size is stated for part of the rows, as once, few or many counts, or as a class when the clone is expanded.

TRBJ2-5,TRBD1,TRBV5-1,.,CASSSSTGEETQYF,TGCGCCAGCAGCTCGTCGACAGGGGAAGAGACCCAGTACTTC
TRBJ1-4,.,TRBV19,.,CARDFPERWSEKLFF,TGTGCCAGAGACTTCCCGGAGAGATGGAGTGAAAAACTGTTTTTT
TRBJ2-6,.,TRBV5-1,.,CASSPGQGANVLTF,TGCGCCAGCAGCCCCGGACAGGGGGCCAACGTCCTGACTTTC
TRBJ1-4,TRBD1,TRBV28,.,CASRRAGGPTNEKLFF,TGTGCCAGCAGGAGAGCAGGGGGCCCAACTAATGAAAAACTGTTTTTT
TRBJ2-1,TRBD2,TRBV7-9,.,CASSLSSGSIYEQFF,TGTGCCAGCAGCTTATCCAGCGGGAGTATCTATGAGCAGTTCTTC
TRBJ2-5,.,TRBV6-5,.,CASLSPGEETQYF,TGTGCCAGTCTTAGCCCAGGGGAAGAGACCCAGTACTTC
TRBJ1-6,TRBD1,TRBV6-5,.,CASSATGTGESPLHF,TGTGCCAGCAGTGCGACCGGGACAGGGGAATCACCCCTCCACTTT
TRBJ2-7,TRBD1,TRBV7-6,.,CASSSLGGQGAHEQYF,TGTGCCAGCAGCTCCCTAGGGGGACAGGGGGCCCACGAGCAGTACTTC
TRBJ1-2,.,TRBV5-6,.,CASSSRGIRYGYTF,TGTGCCAGCAGCTCCCGGGGGATCCGCTATGGCTACACCTTC
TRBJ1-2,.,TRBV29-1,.,CSVGPTGYGYTF,TGCAGCGTTGGTCCTACAGGCTATGGCTACACCTTC
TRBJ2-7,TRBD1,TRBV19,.,CASSRQGLINEQYF,TGTGCCAGTAGCCGACAGGGTCTTATTAACGAGCAGTACTTC
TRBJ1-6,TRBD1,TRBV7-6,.,CASSETRTGRSPLHF,TGTGCCAGCAGCGAAACTCGGACAGGGCGGTCACCCCTCCACTTT
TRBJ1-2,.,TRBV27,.,CASSFRGLNYGYTF,TGTGCCAGCAGTTTTCGAGGTCTCAACTATGGCTACACCTTC
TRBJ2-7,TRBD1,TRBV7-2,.,CASRSTGREQYF,TGTGCCAGCAGATCGACAGGGAGAGAGCAGTACTTC
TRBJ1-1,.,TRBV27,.,CASRDRRMNTEAFF,TGTGCCAGCAGGGACAGACGCATGAACACTGAAGCTTTCTTT
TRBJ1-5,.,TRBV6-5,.,CASGGVSNQPQHF,TGTGCCAGCGGAGGTGTTAGCAATCAGCCCCAGCATTTT
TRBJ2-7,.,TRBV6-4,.,CASPGCSYEQYF,TGTGCCAGCCCAGGTTGTAGCTACGAGCAGTACTTC
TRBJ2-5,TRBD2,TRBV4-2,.,CASSQDGLVGETQYF,TGTGCCAGCAGCCAAGACGGACTAGTTGGGGAGACCCAGTACTTC
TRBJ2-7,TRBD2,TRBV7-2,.,CASSLAGLGREQYF,TGTGCCAGCAGCTTAGCGGGACTAGGGAGGGAGCAGTACTTC
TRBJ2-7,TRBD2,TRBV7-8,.,CASSPRREGYEQYF,TGTGCCAGCAGTCCTAGGCGGGAGGGGTACGAGCAGTACTTC
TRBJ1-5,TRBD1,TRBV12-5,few,CASGLEQGNQPQHF,TGTGCTAGTGGACTCGAACAGGGGAATCAGCCCCAGCATTTT
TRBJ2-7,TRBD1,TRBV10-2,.,CASSESRFEGPTGTGDF,TGCGCCAGCAGTGAGTCGAGATTTGAGGGTCCTACCGGGACAGGGGACTTC
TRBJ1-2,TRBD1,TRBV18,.,CASSLSGQQRDYGYTF,TGTGCCAGCTCACTCTCGGGACAGCAACGAGACTATGGCTACACCTTC
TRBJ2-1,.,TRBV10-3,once,CAIQLLTSYNEQFF,TGTGCCATTCAACTTTTGACATCCTACAATGAGCAGTTCTTC
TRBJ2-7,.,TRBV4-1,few,CASSPTSSYEQYF,TGCGCCAGCAGCCCGACTAGCTCCTACGAGCAGTACTTC
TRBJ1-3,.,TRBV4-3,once,CASSQVGGRTGNTIYF,TGCGCCAGCAGCCAAGTCGGGGGAAGGACTGGAAACACCATATATTTT
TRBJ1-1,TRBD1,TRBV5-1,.,CASRPEGTGFTEAFF,TGCGCCAGCAGACCGGAGGGGACAGGGTTTACTGAAGCTTTCTTT
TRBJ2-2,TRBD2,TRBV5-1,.,CASPGGTGELFF,TGCGCCAGCCCGGGGGGCACCGGGGAGCTGTTTTTT
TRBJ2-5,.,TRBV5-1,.,CASSLRLVGRVKETQYF,TGCGCCAGCAGCTTGAGGTTGGTGGGCAGGGTGAAGGAGACCCAGTACTTC
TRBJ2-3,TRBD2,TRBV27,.,CASSSGTSGRDTQYF,TGTGCCAGCAGTTCCGGGACTAGCGGGAGAGATACGCAGTATTTT
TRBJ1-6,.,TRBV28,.,CASSFWGQGSPLHF,TGTGCCAGCAGTTTTTGGGGGCAGGGTTCACCCCTCCACTTT
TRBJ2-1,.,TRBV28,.,CASSFGGVYNEQFF,TGTGCCAGCAGTTTTGGCGGAGTATACAATGAGCAGTTCTTC
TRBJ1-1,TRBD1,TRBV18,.,CASSPGDRGLTEAFF,TGTGCCAGCTCACCGGGGGACAGGGGGCTTACTGAAGCTTTCTTT
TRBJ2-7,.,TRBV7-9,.,CASSSLYEQYF,TGTGCCAGCAGCTCCCTATACGAGCAGTACTTC
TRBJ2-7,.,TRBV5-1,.,CASSPLSGSSYEQYF,TGCGCCAGCAGTCCACTTTCGGGAAGCTCCTACGAGCAGTACTTC
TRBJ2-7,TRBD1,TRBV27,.,CASSPGTGGYEQYF,TGTGCCAGCAGTCCCGGGACAGGGGGCTACGAGCAGTACTTC
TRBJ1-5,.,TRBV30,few,CAWSVPRNQPQHF,TGTGCCTGGAGCGTCCCCAGGAATCAGCCCCAGCATTTT
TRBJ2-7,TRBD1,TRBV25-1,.,CASSEAGTGVYEQYF,TGTGCCAGCAGTGAGGCGGGGACAGGGGTGTACGAGCAGTACTTC
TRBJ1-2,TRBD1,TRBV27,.,CATLGTGSNYGYTF,TGTGCCACCTTAGGGACAGGGTCTAACTATGGCTACACCTTC
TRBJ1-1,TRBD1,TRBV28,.,CASTIRGHRNTEAFF,TGTGCCAGCACCATCAGGGGGCATCGGAACACTGAAGCTTTCTTT
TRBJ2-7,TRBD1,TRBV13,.,CASSYGEGQGHSYEQYF,TGTGCCAGCAGCTATGGGGAGGGACAGGGGCACTCCTACGAGCAGTACTTC
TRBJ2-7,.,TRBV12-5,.,CASGLDREWEQYF,TGTGCTAGTGGTTTGGACAGGGAGTGGGAGCAGTACTTC
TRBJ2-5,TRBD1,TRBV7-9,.,CATRGTGQETQYF,TGTGCCACCCGGGGGACAGGGCAAGAGACCCAGTACTTC
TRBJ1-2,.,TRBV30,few,CAHRGDPQEYGYTF,TGTGCCCACCGGGGGGACCCCCAGGAGTACGGCTACACCTTC
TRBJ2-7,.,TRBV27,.,CASSFLRGDDYEQYF,TGTGCCAGCAGTTTTCTCAGGGGGGACGACTACGAGCAGTACTTC
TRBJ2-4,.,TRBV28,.,CASRIGELAKNIQYF,TGTGCCAGCAGGATAGGGGAACTAGCCAAAAACATTCAGTACTTC
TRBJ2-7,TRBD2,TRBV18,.,CASSTTGLADYEQYF,TGTGCCAGCTCAACTACGGGACTAGCGGATTACGAGCAGTACTTC
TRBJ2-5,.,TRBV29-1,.,CSVEERGRGRQETQYF,TGCAGCGTTGAAGAGAGGGGCAGGGGTCGCCAAGAGACCCAGTACTTC
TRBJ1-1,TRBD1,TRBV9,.,CASSQIRPGQVASNTEAFF,TGTGCCAGCAGCCAAATCAGGCCGGGACAGGTTGCTTCGAACACTGAAGCTTTCTTT
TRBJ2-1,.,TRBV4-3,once,CASSQDPQGNEQFF,TGCGCCAGCAGCCAAGATCCCCAGGGGAATGAGCAGTTCTTC
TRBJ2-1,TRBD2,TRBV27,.,CASSPPYQLAGGLNEQFF,TGTGCCAGCAGTCCGCCATACCAACTAGCGGGAGGACTCAATGAGCAGTTCTTC
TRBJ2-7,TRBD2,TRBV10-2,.,CASSELAGGSEQYF,TGCGCCAGCAGTGAACTAGCGGGAGGTAGCGAGCAGTACTTC
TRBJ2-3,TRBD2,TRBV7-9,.,CASSLTLAVTTTDTQYF,TGTGCCAGCAGCTTAACTCTAGCGGTTACCACCACAGATACGCAGTATTTT
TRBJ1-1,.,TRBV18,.,CASSPTGNTEAFF,TGTGCCAGCTCACCCACAGGGAATACTGAAGCTTTCTTT